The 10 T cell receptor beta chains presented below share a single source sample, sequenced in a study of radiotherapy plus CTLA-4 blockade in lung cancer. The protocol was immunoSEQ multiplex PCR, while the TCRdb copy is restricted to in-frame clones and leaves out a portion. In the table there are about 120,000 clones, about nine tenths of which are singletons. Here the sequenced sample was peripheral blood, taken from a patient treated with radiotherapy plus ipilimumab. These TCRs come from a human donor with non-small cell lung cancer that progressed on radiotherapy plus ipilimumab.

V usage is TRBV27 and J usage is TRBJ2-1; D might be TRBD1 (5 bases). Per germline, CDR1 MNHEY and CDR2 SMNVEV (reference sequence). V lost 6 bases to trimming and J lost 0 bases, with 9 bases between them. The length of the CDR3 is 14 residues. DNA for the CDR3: TGTGCCAGCAGAGACAGTAGCTCCTACAATGAGCAGTTCTTC. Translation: CASRDSSSYNEQFF.

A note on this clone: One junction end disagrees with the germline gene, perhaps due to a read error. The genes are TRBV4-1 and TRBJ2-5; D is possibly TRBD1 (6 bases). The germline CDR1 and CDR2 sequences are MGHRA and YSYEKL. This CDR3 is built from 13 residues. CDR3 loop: CASSQTQGSLGDF. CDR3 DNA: TGCGCCAGCAGCCAGACCCAGGGGAGCCTCGGGGACTTC.

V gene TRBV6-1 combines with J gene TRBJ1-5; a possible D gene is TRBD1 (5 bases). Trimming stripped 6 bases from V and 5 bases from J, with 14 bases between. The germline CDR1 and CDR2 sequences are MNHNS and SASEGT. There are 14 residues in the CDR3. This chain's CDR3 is CASRYRDGDQPQHF. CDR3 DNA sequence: TGTGCCAGCAGATACCGGGACGGAGATCAGCCCCAGCATTTT.

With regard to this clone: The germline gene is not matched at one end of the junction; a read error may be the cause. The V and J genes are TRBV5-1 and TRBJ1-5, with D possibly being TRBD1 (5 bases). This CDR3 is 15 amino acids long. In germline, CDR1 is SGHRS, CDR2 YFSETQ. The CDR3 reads CASRLGGDSNQPQHF. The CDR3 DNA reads TGCGCCAGCAGGTTGGGGGGTGATAGCAATCAGCCCCAGCATTTT. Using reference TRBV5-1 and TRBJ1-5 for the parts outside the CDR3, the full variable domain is KAGVTQTPRYLIKTRGQQVTLSCSPISGHRSVSWYQQTPGQGLQFLFEYFSETQRNKGNFPGRFSGRQFSNSRSEMNVSTLELGDSALYLCASRLGGDSNQPQHFGDGTRLSIL.

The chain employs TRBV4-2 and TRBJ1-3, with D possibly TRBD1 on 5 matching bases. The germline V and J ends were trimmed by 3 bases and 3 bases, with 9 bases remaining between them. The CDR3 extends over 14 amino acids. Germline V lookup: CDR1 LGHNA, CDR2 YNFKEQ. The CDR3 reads CASSQGQDGNTIYF. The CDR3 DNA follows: TGTGCCAGCAGCCAGGGGCAGGATGGAAACACCATATATTTT.

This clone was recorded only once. CDR3 region: CAISEAGDSYNEQFF. Written as DNA, the CDR3 is TGTGCCATCAGTGAGGCAGGGGATTCCTACAATGAGCAGTTCTTC. This chain joins TRBV10-3 and TRBJ2-1; weak D call: TRBD1 (6 bases). V lost 2 bases to trimming and J lost 1 base, with 9 bases between them. The CDR3 is made up of 15 amino acids. Looked up from germline, CDR1 is ENHRY and CDR2 is SYGVKD.

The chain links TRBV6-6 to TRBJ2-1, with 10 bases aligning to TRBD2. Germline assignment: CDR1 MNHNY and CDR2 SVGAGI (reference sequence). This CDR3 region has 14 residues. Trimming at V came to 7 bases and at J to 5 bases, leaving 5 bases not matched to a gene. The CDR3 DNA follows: TGTGCCAGCATAAGGACTAGCGGAAACAATGAGCAGTTCTTC. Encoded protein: CASIRTSGNNEQFF.

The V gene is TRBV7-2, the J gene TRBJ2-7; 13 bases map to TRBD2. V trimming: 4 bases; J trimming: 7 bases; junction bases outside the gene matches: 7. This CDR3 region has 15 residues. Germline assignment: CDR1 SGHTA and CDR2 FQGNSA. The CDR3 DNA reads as TGTGCCAGCAGCTCCGGACTAGCGGGGGCCTCGGAGCAGTACTTC. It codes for CASSSGLAGASEQYF.

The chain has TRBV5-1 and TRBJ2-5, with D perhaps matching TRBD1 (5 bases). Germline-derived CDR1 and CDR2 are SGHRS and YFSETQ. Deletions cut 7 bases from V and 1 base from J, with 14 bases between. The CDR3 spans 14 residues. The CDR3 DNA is TGCGCCAGCTCCAGTGGGGCGGCCCAAGAGACCCAGTACTTC. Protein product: CASSSGAAQETQYF. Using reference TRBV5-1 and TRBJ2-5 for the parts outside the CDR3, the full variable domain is KAGVTQTPRYLIKTRGQQVTLSCSPISGHRSVSWYQQTPGQGLQFLFEYFSETQRNKGNFPGRFSGRQFSNSRSEMNVSTLELGDSALYLCASSSGAAQETQYFGPGTRLLVL.

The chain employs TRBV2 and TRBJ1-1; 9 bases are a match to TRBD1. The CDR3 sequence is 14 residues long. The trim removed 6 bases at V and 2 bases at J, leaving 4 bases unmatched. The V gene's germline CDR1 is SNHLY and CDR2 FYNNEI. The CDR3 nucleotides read TGTGCCAGCAGCCAACAGGGGGCCAACACTGAAGCTTTCTTT. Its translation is CASSQQGANTEAFF.